This T cell receptor (beta chain) was retrieved from a study of spatial heterogeneity in lung cancer. The CDR3 is made up of 14 amino acids. The V gene end was trimmed by 7 bases and the J gene end by 8 bases; junction bases not matched to a gene: 12. CDR1 is MDHEN and CDR2 is SYDVKM in the germline V gene. TCRdb processed the 5' RACE reads anew with MiXCR; each CDR3 protein has one entry. The table records 48,000 or so distinct CDR3 sequences, approximately 5.7% of them present only once. This clonotype was recorded at least ten times. As to time point: sample taken at primary tumor resection. No cell sorting; template was whole RNA from tumor, lung tissue or PBMC.

The V gene is TRBV28, the J gene TRBJ2-7, with TRBD1 matching 9 bases. This sequence originates from a male donor with early-stage non-small cell lung cancer. Specimen: PBMCs, collected at surgery. CDR3 loop: CASTPPGTGYKQYF. DNA for the CDR3: TGTGCCAGCACCCCCCCCGGGACAGGGTACAAGCAGTACTTC. Full variable domain (rest looked up from reference TRBV28 and TRBJ2-7): DVKVTQSSRYLVKRTGEKVFLECVQDMDHENMFWYRQDPGLGLRLIYFSYDVKMKEKGDIPEGYSVSREKKERFSLILESASTNQTSMYLCASTPPGTGYKQYFGPGTRLTVT.